A single sample is the source of the 13 T cell receptor beta chains below, sequenced in a study of blood T cell repertoires in COVID-19. Data came from immunoSEQ multiplex PCR; TCRdb stores just in-frame clones and leaves some out. The repertoire holds more than 20,000 clones, with around 91% as singletons. The sequenced sample was peripheral blood. The receptor source for this set is a man between 65 and 79 years old with acute or convalescent COVID-19.

The chain employs TRBV11-2 and TRBJ2-5; 13 bases align to TRBD2. CDR1 and CDR2 (germline): SGHAT, FQNNGV. The CDR3 spans 16 residues. V gave up 1 base and J gave up 5 bases; unmatched junction bases: 4. The DNA for the CDR3 is TGTGCCAGCAGCTTAGGACTAGCGGGAGGTCTGGAGACCCAGTACTTC. Translation gives CASSLGLAGGLETQYF.

The chain carries TRBV20-1 and TRBJ2-1; D is perhaps TRBD1 (6 bases). Germline V gene sequence: CDR1 DFQATT, CDR2 SNEGSKA (reference sequence). This CDR3 contains 17 residues. V was clipped by 3 bases and J by 0 bases, with 18 bases between them. The CDR3 sequence: CSASPPGTRSSYNEQFF. CDR3 sequence (DNA): TGCAGTGCTAGTCCTCCCGGGACAAGGAGCTCCTACAATGAGCAGTTCTTC.

The chain combines TRBV27 with TRBJ1-2, with TRBD1 as a possible D gene (6 bases). The CDR3 spans 16 residues. V was shortened by 4 bases and J by 4 bases, with 19 bases between the two germline ends. Germline CDR1 and CDR2: MNHEY and SMNVEV (reference sequence). CDR3 DNA: TGTGCCAGCAGTTCGCAGGGGATGCAGGAGCTCTATGGCTACACCTTC. Protein: CASSSQGMQELYGYTF.

The genes are TRBV4-3 and TRBJ1-2; possibly TRBD1 for D (5 bases). The V end was cut by 0 bases, the J end by 6 bases, with 14 bases between. CDR1 and CDR2 from the germline V gene are LGHNA and YSLEER. The CDR3 has 15 amino acids. CDR3 loop: CASSQDNLREDGYTF. CDR3 bases: TGCGCCAGCAGCCAAGATAATCTCAGGGAGGATGGCTACACCTTC.

This clone was observed a few times. The chain recombines TRBV27 with TRBJ1-2; TRBD1 is a possible D gene (5 bases). The CDR3 length is 13 residues. V was shortened by 5 bases and J by 4 bases, with 11 bases between the two germline ends. Germline V gene data show CDR1 as MNHEY and CDR2 as SMNVEV (reference sequence). The DNA of the CDR3 is TGTGCCAGCAGTCCAACCCAGGGCTATGGCTACACCTTC. This codes for CASSPTQGYGYTF.

The chain couples TRBV19 to TRBJ2-7; TRBD1 agrees at 8 bases. The germline CDR1 and CDR2 sequences are LNHDA and SQIVND (reference sequence). V lost 3 bases and J lost 4; bases outside the gene matches: 5. The CDR3 spans 14 residues. The CDR3 sequence is CASSIGQGRYEQYF. The CDR3 DNA sequence: TGTGCCAGTAGTATCGGACAGGGACGGTACGAGCAGTACTTC. Filled out from reference TRBV19 and TRBJ2-7, the complete variable domain reads DGGITQSPKYLFRKEGQNVTLSCEQNLNHDAMYWYRQDPGQGLRLIYYSQIVNDFQKGDIAEGYSVSREKKESFPLTVTSAQKNPTAFYLCASSIGQGRYEQYFGPGTRLTVT.

The chain employs TRBV28 and TRBJ1-5; 7 bases are shared with TRBD1. V was clipped by 2 bases and J by 3 bases; unmatched bases: 7. This CDR3 spans 16 amino acids. The germline gives CDR1 MDHEN, CDR2 SYDVKM. This CDR3 is CASSLRGQFNNQPQHF. The CDR3 DNA is TGTGCCAGCAGTTTACGGGGACAGTTTAACAATCAGCCCCAGCATTTT.

CDR3 region: CASSKGDTYSNQPQHF. CDR3 in DNA: TGTGCCAGCAGTAAGGGGGACACCTATAGCAATCAGCCCCAGCATTTT. V and J are TRBV21-1 and TRBJ1-5; the tabulated D call, TRBD1, remains unverified against the DNA. TRBV21-1 is assigned pseudogene status. This CDR3 region has 16 residues.

The CDR3 nucleotides are TGTGCCAGCAGCTTAAACAGAGTGAGCTCCTACAATGAGCAGTTCTTC. Its protein is CASSLNRVSSYNEQFF. V is TRBV7-3 and J is TRBJ2-1; D is uncertain. Trimming stripped 1 base from V and 0 bases from J, with 10 bases between. CDR1 is SGHTA and CDR2 is FQGTGA in the germline V gene. The CDR3 is 16 residues long.

The chain has TRBV18 and TRBJ1-1; D not resolved. The CDR3 is 15 residues long. Germline-derived CDR1 and CDR2 are KGHSH and LQKENI. V was cut by 0 bases and J by 1 base, with 9 bases left in between. CDR3: CASSPPSRWNTEAFF. CDR3 coding DNA: TGTGCCAGCTCACCACCTAGTCGGTGGAACACTGAAGCTTTCTTT.

The rearrangement links TRBV5-1 to TRBJ2-3, with a possible D match to TRBD2 (5 bases). The germline gives CDR1 SGHRS, CDR2 YFSETQ. The CDR3 sequence is 17 residues long. The V end lost 4 bases, the J end lost 2 bases, and 20 bases lay between the germline ends. The CDR3 spells CASSRFAEGAFTDTQYF. The CDR3, as DNA: TGCGCCAGCAGCCGATTCGCCGAGGGAGCCTTCACAGATACGCAGTATTTT.

This chain uses TRBV6-5 with TRBJ1-1, with 10 bases aligning to TRBD1. From germline, CDR1 is MNHEY and CDR2 SVGAGI. Trimming took 2 bases from V and 5 from J; bases not matched to a gene: 8. There are 16 residues in the CDR3. The CDR3 DNA reads as TGTGCCAGCAGTTACCTGGGACAGGGGCGAAGGACTGAAGCTTTCTTT. This gives the protein CASSYLGQGRRTEAFF.

The V call is TRBV18, the J call TRBJ2-5; 7 nucleotides match TRBD1. The germline gives CDR1 KGHSH, CDR2 LQKENI. J gave up 0 bases and V 3 bases, and 10 bases lay outside the gene matches. The CDR3 sequence is 17 residues long. DNA for the CDR3: TGTGCCAGCTCACCCGACCCTCGACAGGGAAACCAAGAGACCCAGTACTTC. As protein: CASSPDPRQGNQETQYF.